This is a list of T cell receptor beta chains from one sample in a study of beta chain features in type 1 diabetes. Produced via immunoSEQ multiplex PCR; TCRdb's table is partial and in-frame only. The sample yields about 210,000 clones, around 9.9% seen once. Source material: central memory CD4+ T cells from blood. The receptors originated from a man aged 18 to 30 in good health. The CDR3 runs from the conserved cysteine through the conserved F or W. A D gene is named only where the DNA matches it firmly. Rows may omit the clone size; those that give it use once, few, many or a size class.

TRBD1	TRBV10-1	TRBJ2-1	-	TGCGCCAGCAGCGCCGGGACAGGGGGCAGGAATGAGCAGTTCTTC	CASSAGTGGRNEQFF
TRBD1	TRBV6-5	TRBJ2-2	many	TGTGCCAGCAGTGGACAAACTCAGGGGGTCGGGGAGCTGTTTTTT	CASSGQTQGVGELFF
-	TRBV7-8	TRBJ2-5	-	TGTGCCAGCAGCGGGTTGGGCAGATACGAGACCCAGTACTTC	CASSGLGRYETQYF
-	TRBV7-8	TRBJ2-3	few	TGTGCCAGCAGCCGCAGGCGAGCGGAGGTCAGGACAGATACGCAGTATTTT	CASSRRRAEVRTDTQYF
-	TRBV4-1	TRBJ2-3	few	TGCGCCAGCAGCCAAGGGGTAGGTCAAAATACGCAGTATTTT	CASSQGVGQNTQYF
-	TRBV29-1	TRBJ2-7	few	TGCAGCGTCCGGAACAGCAACGAGCAGTACTTC	CSVRNSNEQYF
-	TRBV30	TRBJ2-7	few	TGTGCCTGGGCGGGCGGTCTCGCCTACGAGCAGTACTTC	CAWAGGLAYEQYF
-	TRBV29-1	TRBJ1-1	-	TGCAGCATCCGACTGAATATGAACACTGAAGCTTTCTTT	CSIRLNMNTEAFF
-	TRBV6-5	TRBJ2-6	-	TGTGCCAGCAGATTAGGCGCTGGGGCCAACGTCCTGACTTTC	CASRLGAGANVLTF
-	TRBV5-1	TRBJ2-3	-	TGCGCCAGCAGCGGTAGCACAGATACGCAGTATTTT	CASSGSTDTQYF
-	TRBV6-1	TRBJ2-7	few	TGTGCCAGCAGGCGCCTGTGGGGAAGCGAGCAGTACTTC	CASRRLWGSEQYF
-	TRBV19	TRBJ1-5	-	TGTGCCAGTGCGGGGGGTTCAGGGCCGGGGTTGCCCCAGCATTTT	CASAGGSGPGLPQHF
TRBD1	TRBV4-1	TRBJ1-6	-	TGCGCCAGCAGCCCACGGGACAGGGGGTCACCCCTCCACTTT	CASSPRDRGSPLHF
-	TRBV6-5	TRBJ2-6	few	TGTGCCAGCAGTTATTGGGCGTCGGGGGCCAACGTCCTGACTTTC	CASSYWASGANVLTF
-	TRBV5-1	TRBJ2-1	few	TGCGCCAGCAGCCCGGATCAAGCTGGGTCCTACAATGAGCAGTTCTTC	CASSPDQAGSYNEQFF
TRBD1	TRBV7-4	TRBJ1-5	few	TGTGCCAGCACCCCCGGGACAGGCAATCAGCCCCAGCATTTT	CASTPGTGNQPQHF
-	TRBV5-4	TRBJ2-7	-	TGTGCCAGCAGCTTGCGCGGGGGCCACGAGCAGTACTTC	CASSLRGGHEQYF
-	TRBV5-1	TRBJ2-7	few	TGCGCCAGCAGCTTGGACACCTCCTACGAGCAGTACTTC	CASSLDTSYEQYF
-	TRBV14	TRBJ1-1	few	TGTGCCAGCAGCCCTTGGGTTTACACTGAAGCTTTCTTT	CASSPWVYTEAFF
TRBD1	TRBV29-1	TRBJ1-4	-	TGCAGCTTCGGACAGGGCCCAACTAATGAAAAACTGTTTTTT	CSFGQGPTNEKLFF
-	TRBV10-3	TRBJ2-1	-	TGTGCCATCAGGTCACGGGTAGGGAGTGTTGATGAGCAGTTCTTC	CAIRSRVGSVDEQFF
-	TRBV16	TRBJ2-1	-	TGTGCCAGCAGCCAATCCGGACACGGGGGAGGGCAGTTCTTC	CASSQSGHGGGQFF
-	TRBV7-3	TRBJ2-3	many	TGTGCCAGCAGGGGTGGCAGTCCCACAGATACGCAGTATTTT	CASRGGSPTDTQYF
TRBD2	TRBV7-2	TRBJ2-5	few	TGTGCCAGCAGGGTAGCGGGAGGCCAGGAGACCCAGTACTTC	CASRVAGGQETQYF
-	TRBV7-2	TRBJ2-7	few	TGTGCCAGCAGCCCCGGGACACAGAGCTCCTACGAGCAGTACTTC	CASSPGTQSSYEQYF